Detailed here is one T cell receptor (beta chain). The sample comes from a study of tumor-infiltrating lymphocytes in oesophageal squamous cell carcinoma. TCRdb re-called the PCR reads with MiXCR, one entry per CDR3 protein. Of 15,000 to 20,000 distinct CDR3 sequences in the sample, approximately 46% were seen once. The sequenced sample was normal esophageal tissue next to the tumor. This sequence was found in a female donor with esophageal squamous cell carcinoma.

This CDR3 reads CASSEALRDTQYF. The DNA for the CDR3 is TGTGCCAGCAGTGAAGCGCTTCGGGATACGCAGTATTTT. The gene calls are TRBV2 and TRBJ2-3; D not resolved. V was clipped by 0 bases and J by 6 bases, with 7 bases between them. This CDR3 spans 13 amino acids. Looked up from germline, CDR1 is SNHLY and CDR2 is FYNNEI. Full variable domain (outside the CDR3, taken from reference TRBV2 and TRBJ2-3): EPEVTQTPSHQVTQMGQEVILRCVPISNHLYFYWYRQILGQKVEFLVSFYNNEISEKSEIFDDQFSVERPDGSNFTLKIRSTKLEDSAMYFCASSEALRDTQYFGPGTRLTVL.